This TCR beta chain was sequenced during a study of cytomegalovirus exposure and HLA in healthy donors. General study findings and limits: Some V segments could not be told apart, so they were left out, TRBV6-2 and TRBV6-3 among them.

This CDR3 contains 14 residues. V trimming: 6 bases; J trimming: 5 bases; junction bases outside the gene matches: 7. Germline CDR1 is MRHNA and CDR2 is SNTAGT. Note on this clone: Its target is unknown.

The study ran its PCR with 60 Vbeta and 13 Jbeta primers. Assay used: immunoSEQ multiplex PCR; TCRdb lists only in-frame clones, some missing. This table holds around 100,000 clones, approximately 70% found once. Input material: PBMCs. The rearrangement uses TRBV6-4 and TRBJ1-1; 9 nucleotides line up with TRBD1. The clonotype originates from a man in his thirties or forties in good health and CMV-seropositive. The chain's CDR3 is CASRETGGRTEAFF. CDR3 sequence (DNA): TGTGCCAGCAGGGAAACAGGGGGCCGGACTGAAGCTTTCTTT.